This record concerns one TCR beta chain sequence. Antigen unknown. The J segment lost 9 bases and the V segment lost 3 bases, leaving 3 bases of the junction unmatched. Germline V gene data show CDR1 as SNHLY and CDR2 as FYNNEI. The CDR3 extends over 12 amino acids. Measured with immunoSEQ multiplex PCR; TCRdb has only the in-frame clones, and not every one. Found here are about 25,000 clones, 70% to 80% of them singletons; the top ten hold roughly 22%. The sample comes from a study of CD4 T cells in relation to SARS-CoV-2 and coronaviruses. CD4+ T cells from unexposed donors were obtained before the COVID-19 pandemic (2011-2018). After more than eight days of culture, CD4+ T cells were isolated.

The sequenced material came from CD4+ T cells from PBMCs, cultured in vitro. The clonotype comes from a human donor in good health. This chain links TRBV2 with TRBJ1-2; 8 positions match TRBD1. The CDR3, as DNA: TGTGCCAGCAGTGACAGGGGGCCCCGCTACACCTTC. Protein: CASSDRGPRYTF.